This TCR beta chain derives from a study of early T cells in non-severe SARS-CoV-2 infection. Study at large: Sequenced bulk RNA came from whole blood that was unsorted, and chains were unpaired.

This clonotype occurred many times. What it binds is unknown. The CDR3 is 17 residues long. Germline V CDR1 and CDR2: LGHNA, YSLEER. Trimming took 0 bases from V and 7 from J, leaving 18 bases between them. Study results and caveats: Database matching using VDJdb favored anti-spike CD8 responses, with private and CD4 specificities left missing.

Unique molecular identifiers were added to individual cDNA molecules. TCRdb analysed the 5' RACE reads with MiXCR anew, one entry per CDR3 protein. The table lists tens of thousands of distinct CDR3 sequences, around 12% of them singletons, with roughly 1.3% in the top ten. Material: whole blood. V gene TRBV4-3 combines with J gene TRBJ2-2, with a tentative D call TRBD1 (5 bases). The receptor was isolated from an adult who was a healthcare worker with PCR-confirmed SARS-CoV-2 infection or an uninfected control (not recorded which). The CDR3, as DNA: TGCGCCAGCAGCCAAGATGGGGCAGTTCTGCTTGACGGGGAGCTGTTTTTT. This codes for CASSQDGAVLLDGELFF.